This TCR beta chain was profiled in a study of beta chain features in type 1 diabetes. In the study overall: Sorted cells, 107,917,701 in number, were examined across all samples. Whole-study results and caveats: Whatever favoring of shorter templates PCR might show would apply equally to patients and controls.

Worth noting for this clone: Its antigen remains unidentified.

Germline trimming cut 5 bases from V and 9 bases from J; bases unmatched to any gene: 13. Germline assignment: CDR1 SGHTA and CDR2 FQGNSA. The CDR3 runs to 17 residues. Averaging approximately 120 mL, one heparinised blood draw came from each individual donor. CD45RO/CCR7/CD25/CD127/CD95/CD27 sorting isolated CD4+ naive, central memory, regulatory and stem cell-like memory cells. Expressed TCRB transcripts were sequenced after all isolated RNA was converted to cDNA. The repertoire was sequenced with immunoSEQ multiplex PCR; TCRdb's copy has only in-frame clones and lacks some. The table has about 900,000 clones, roughly 17% seen once.

This TCR derives from a woman under 30 in good health. What was sequenced was naive CD4+ T cells from blood. This chain uses TRBV7-2 with TRBJ2-7; 16 positions agree with TRBD2. CDR3 in amino acids: CASSPRGTSGGVVVQYF. The CDR3 bases are TGTGCCAGCAGCCCTAGAGGGACTAGCGGGGGGGTCGTGGTGCAGTACTTC.